This passage covers 2 T cell receptor beta chains from one sample sequenced in a study of metastatic and nonmetastatic thyroid tumors. TCRdb re-clonotyped the PCR reads through MiXCR. Of about 3,100 clones in the sample, roughly 27% were seen once. Prior to thyroid surgery, none of the patients had received any treatment. Sequenced material: tumor tissue. Source of these receptors: a female donor with papillary thyroid cancer or a benign thyroid nodule (not recorded which). Some clones in this sample may be carry-over from other donors' samples.

This clone is labeled as large (0.1 to 1%). This rearrangement joins TRBV12-3 or TRBV12-4 to TRBJ2-7, with 7 positions matching TRBD2. The V segment lost 1 base and the J segment 3 bases; nucleotides outside the gene matches: 9. The CDR3 is 16 residues long. CDR3 DNA: TGTGCCAGCAGTTTAGGGGTCGCGACGGGAGGCTACGAGCAGTACTTC. It specifies CASSLGVATGGYEQYF.

This clone was seen more than once but under ten times. The chain is built from TRBV10-3 and TRBJ2-1; 9 bases are a match to TRBD2. V lost 0 bases and J lost 8; bases outside the gene matches: 8. This CDR3 is 16 amino acids long. The germline V gene encodes CDR1 ENHRY and CDR2 SYGVKD. Written as DNA, the CDR3 is TGTGCCATCAGTGAGTCGTTAGCGGGAGTTGCTGATGAGCAGTTCTTC. This codes for CAISESLAGVADEQFF.